These 2 T cell receptor beta chains were sequenced from one sample in a study of T cell repertoires in cytomegalovirus infection. TCRdb re-derived calls from the reads in MiXCR, one entry per CDR3 protein. The sample has roughly 990,000 distinct CDR3 sequences, around 31% seen once. Their target antigens are unknown. The source material was cultured CD8+ T cells from PBMCs, sampled from culture after CMV antigen stimulation. The receptors here all came from a human donor in good health (CMV status not recorded). Some clones in this sample may be carry-over from other donors' samples.

This clonotype was seen at least ten times. This CDR3 reads CASRPKRRLNTEAFF. The CDR3 bases are TGTGCCAGCAGGCCGAAGAGGCGCTTGAACACTGAAGCTTTCTTT. The chain has TRBV7-9 and TRBJ1-1; the D is unclear. The germline V and J ends were trimmed by 6 bases and 0 bases, with 14 bases remaining between them. The CDR3 consists of 15 residues. CDR1 and CDR2 from the germline V gene are SEHNR and FQNEAQ (reference sequence).

CDR3 in amino acids: CASRPMTGGFFEKLFF. Here the CDR3 DNA reads TGTGCCAGCAGGCCCATGACAGGGGGCTTCTTTGAAAAACTGTTTTTT. The chain has TRBV6-5 and TRBJ1-4; 10 bases map to TRBD1. This CDR3 is 16 amino acids long. After removal of 6 bases from V and 7 bases from J, the junction contained 11 bases not matched to a gene. CDR1 is MNHEY and CDR2 is SVGAGI in the germline V gene.